This T cell receptor (beta chain) is drawn from a study of blood T cell repertoires in COVID-19. Study-level background: Samples came from the United States, Italy and Spain, spanning acute and convalescent COVID-19. PBMCs, B-cell-depleted T cells, or T cells provided the cDNA or gDNA that made up the material.

Here immunoSEQ multiplex PCR was the method, and the copy in TCRdb shows in-frame clones only, minus some. This table has roughly 99,000 clones, 80% appearing once. Trimming removed 4 bases from V and 4 bases from J; junction bases left unmatched: 7. Germline-derived CDR1 and CDR2 are SGHRS and YFSETQ. The CDR3 spans 16 residues. This chain joins TRBV5-1 and TRBJ2-3, with 12 nucleotides matching TRBD2. The sequencing sample was made of peripheral blood. This TCR was recovered from a man between 65 and 85 years old with acute or convalescent COVID-19. The DNA for the CDR3 is TGCGCCAGCAGCGATCCTAGCGGGGGGGCTTCAGATACGCAGTATTTT. It specifies CASSDPSGGASDTQYF.